This T cell receptor beta chain was profiled in a study of blood T cell repertoires in COVID-19 (dated by TCRdb to 2019 to 2021). At the level of the whole study: Collaborator samples came from the United States, Italy and Spain and covered acute and convalescent phases of COVID-19. Where HLA class I and class II types were available, the types were taken from metadata supplied by the sample provider, not from assay-based typing. Samples came from the ongoing ImmuneRACE study (first 160 participants) plus 1,254 subjects from 6 global collaborators. A freely available public database, intended as a resource for researchers studying the immune response to SARS-CoV-2, is where the repertoires were released. Nearly every sample came with metadata listing a de-identified subject ID, COVID-19 status, age in years and sex. The prospective study material was composed of cDNA or gDNA derived from T cells, B-cell-depleted T cells, or PBMCs. The dataset comprised deeply sampled blood TCRbeta repertoires from subjects exposed to, actively infected with, or recovered from COVID-19. Overall results and qualifications from the work: Clinical and demographic metadata were provided uncurated, with the amount varying by source and participant.

One collaborating source in Seattle enrolled patients while the patients were actively infected and followed the patients over time throughout the course of disease. Collaborating institutions collected whole blood in K2EDTA tubes following their own protocols. For TCRbeta analysis, collaborators shipped samples in one of three forms: frozen whole blood, isolated PBMCs, or DNA extracted from either of those sample types. TCRbeta CDR3 regions were amplified from genomic DNA using the immunoSEQ Assay, a bias-controlled multiplex PCR. Per the original workflow: The number of nucleated cells in each sample was estimated by amplification of reference gene primers within the assay. Sequence reads were collapsed and filtered to measure the absolute abundance of every unique TCRbeta CDR3 rearrangement. For each sample, productive Simpson clonality was calculated by taking the square root of Simpson's diversity index across productive rearrangements. TCRdb limited this immuneACCESS table to in-frame rearrangements with V and J called. A share of clones is missing; checked studies link under half to unresolved V genes, and the rest is unexplained. That table gives V, J and clone size, and the DNA gave D and trimming. This sample comprises about 300,000 clones, roughly 83% of them detected only once. The ten largest clones take up about 1.6% of the sample.

The germline V gene specifies MDHEN as CDR1 and SYDVKM as CDR2. The CDR3 covers 15 residues, taking in both the cysteine and the phenylalanine. Only the CDR3 part of the read is kept: 45 bases, read in frame from the first base. V is trimmed back by 6 bases and J by 1 base, and the junction contains 7 bases that no gene match accounts for. On this clone: No cognate antigen has been identified for it. Base qualities are not recorded, but no much larger clone differs from it by a single base.

This TCR was sampled from a human donor with COVID-19, enrolled during active disease. The donor label of this sample is uncertain. The sample comprised peripheral blood. This chain is built from TRBV28 and TRBJ1-1; 8 junctional bases match TRBD1. At the DNA level, the sequence is TGTGCCAGCAGGGCGGGACAGGAGAGGAACACTGAAGCTTTCTTT. It translates to CASRAGQERNTEAFF.